A selection of T cell receptor beta chains follows, all from one sample in a study of human T cells and chemical hapten exposure. TCRdb re-analysed the RACE reads in MiXCR, keeping a single row per CDR3 protein. The sample gives more than 55,000 distinct CDR3 sequences, around 11% of which show up once; around 4.1% is in the top ten. The sequencing here drew on whole blood, taken in connection with sensitization to the hapten diphenylcyclopropenone (DPC). The receptors were gathered from a woman between 40 and 55 years old with alopecia areata. Some clones in this sample may be carry-over from other donors' samples. CDR3s include the opening cysteine and the closing phenylalanine or tryptophan. The order of the fields is clone size, V gene, J gene, D gene, CDR3 protein, CDR3 DNA. A D gene is named only where the DNA matches it firmly. Only part of the rows carry a size: once, few, many, or a class if the clone is expanded.

>many|TRBV6-5|TRBJ2-2|NA
CASSYGPRGSTGELFF
TGTGCCAGCAGTTACGGGCCGAGAGGGTCTACCGGGGAGCTGTTTTTT
>NA|TRBV4-3|TRBJ2-7|NA
CASSNSLFSYEQYF
TGCGCCAGCAGCAATTCCCTCTTCTCCTACGAGCAGTACTTC
>NA|TRBV19|TRBJ2-1|NA
CASSIRAETYNEQFF
TGTGCCAGTAGTATTCGAGCGGAGACCTACAATGAGCAGTTCTTC
>NA|TRBV6-6|TRBJ1-3|TRBD1
CASSTGGSGNTIYF
TGTGCCAGCAGCACAGGGGGCTCTGGAAACACCATATATTTT
>many|TRBV7-2|TRBJ1-5|NA
CASSLGVGDQPQHF
TGTGCCAGCAGCTTAGGAGTGGGGGATCAGCCCCAGCATTTT
>many|TRBV7-2|TRBJ2-2|NA
CASNPSPARANTGELFF
TGTGCCAGCAACCCCTCCCCGGCCCGCGCGAACACCGGGGAGCTGTTTTTT
>NA|TRBV9|TRBJ2-1|NA
CASSVAPAFNNEQFF
TGTGCCAGCAGCGTAGCTCCTGCCTTCAATAATGAGCAGTTCTTC
>NA|TRBV20-1|TRBJ2-2|NA
CSASNQYTGELFF
TGCAGTGCTAGTAACCAGTACACCGGGGAGCTGTTTTTT
>NA|TRBV4-2|TRBJ2-3|NA
CASSQEGGSTDTQYF
TGTGCCAGCAGCCAAGAAGGGGGGAGCACAGATACGCAGTATTTT
>few|TRBV18|TRBJ2-1|NA
CASSPLVEEQFF
TGTGCCAGCTCACCCTTGGTGGAGGAGCAGTTCTTC
>many|TRBV18|TRBJ1-1|NA
CASSPGQNTEAFF
TGTGCCAGCTCCCCCGGGCAGAACACTGAAGCTTTCTTT
>many|TRBV20-1|TRBJ1-5|TRBD1
CSARTGGGNQPQHF
TGCAGTGCAAGGACAGGGGGGGGCAATCAGCCCCAGCATTTT
>few|TRBV15|TRBJ2-7|NA
CATSRDRKYEQYF
TGTGCCACCAGCAGGGACCGGAAGTACGAGCAGTACTTC
>few|TRBV7-9|TRBJ2-1|TRBD2
CASSGLAPPSYNEQFF
TGTGCCAGCAGCGGACTAGCGCCGCCCTCCTACAATGAGCAGTTCTTC
>NA|TRBV5-5|TRBJ2-1|NA
CASSLAWGTYNEQFF
TGTGCCAGCAGCTTGGCTTGGGGGACCTACAATGAGCAGTTCTTC
>few|TRBV20-1|TRBJ2-7|TRBD2
CSARTSSPHNFEQYF
TGCAGTGCCAGGACTAGCTCCCCACATAATTTCGAGCAGTACTTC
>NA|TRBV4-2|TRBJ2-1|NA
CASSHGDEQFF
TGTGCCAGCAGCCATGGGGATGAGCAGTTCTTC
>many|TRBV6-4|TRBJ1-5|TRBD1
CASSDGTGGPPQHF
TGTGCCAGCAGTGACGGGACAGGGGGTCCGCCCCAGCATTTT